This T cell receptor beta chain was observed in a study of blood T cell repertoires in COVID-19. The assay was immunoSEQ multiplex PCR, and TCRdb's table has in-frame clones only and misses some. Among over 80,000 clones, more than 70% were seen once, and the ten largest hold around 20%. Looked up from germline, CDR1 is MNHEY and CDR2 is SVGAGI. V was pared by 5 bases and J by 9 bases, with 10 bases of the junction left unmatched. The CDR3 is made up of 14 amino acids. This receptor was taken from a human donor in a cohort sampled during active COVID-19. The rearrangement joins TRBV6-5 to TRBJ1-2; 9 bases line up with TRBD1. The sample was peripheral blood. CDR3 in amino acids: CASSTGGLYGSYTF. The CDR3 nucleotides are TGTGCCAGCAGTACAGGGGGCCTTTACGGGAGCTACACCTTC.